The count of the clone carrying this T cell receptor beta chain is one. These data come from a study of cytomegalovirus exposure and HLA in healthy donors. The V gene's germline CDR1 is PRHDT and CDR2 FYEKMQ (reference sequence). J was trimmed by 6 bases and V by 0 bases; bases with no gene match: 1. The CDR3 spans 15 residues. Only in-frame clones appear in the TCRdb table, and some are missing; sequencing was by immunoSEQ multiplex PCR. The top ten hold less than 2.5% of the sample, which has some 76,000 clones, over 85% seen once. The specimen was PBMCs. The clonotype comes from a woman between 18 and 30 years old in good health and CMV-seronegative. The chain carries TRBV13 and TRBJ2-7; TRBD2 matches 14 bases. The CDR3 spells CASSLGGLAGVEQYF. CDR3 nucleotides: TGTGCCAGCAGCTTAGGGGGACTAGCGGGGGTCGAGCAGTACTTC.